The 28 T cell receptor beta chains given below trace back to one sample, sequenced in a study of identical twins. TCRdb ran MiXCR on the 5' RACE reads and lists one entry per CDR3 protein. The top ten clones hold around 1.5% of a sample with 700,000 to 950,000 distinct CDR3 sequences, over 9% of them seen once. The same specimen was also included in a second study, on yellow fever vaccine responses in identical twins.

Sample: PBMCs. These receptors were collected from a woman under 30 in good health.

The sample holds a few counts of this clonotype. J is TRBJ2-1 and V is TRBV20-1, with 11 bases that match TRBD2. Germline-derived CDR1 and CDR2 are DFQATT and SNEGSKA (reference sequence). The CDR3 runs 15 residues. With 4 bases clipped from V and 2 bases from J, the junction kept 4 bases outside the gene matches. CDR3: CSATPSGGTYNEQFF. CDR3 bases: TGCAGTGCTACCCCTAGCGGGGGGACCTACAATGAGCAGTTCTTC.

This clonotype was recorded a few times. The chain is built from TRBV12-3 or TRBV12-4 and TRBJ1-1; D not certain. With 5 bases removed from V and 0 bases from J, the gap between germline ends came to 13 bases. The length of the CDR3 is 15 residues. The CDR3 bases are TGTGCCAGCAGTCCACGGAGCGCCATGAACACTGAAGCTTTCTTT. This encodes CASSPRSAMNTEAFF.

This clonotype was seen a few times. The chain carries TRBV11-1 and TRBJ2-7; 7 bases map to TRBD1. V shed 5 bases, J shed 6 bases, and the junction held 4 bases outside the gene matches. CDR3 length equals 12 residues. From germline, CDR1 is SGHAT and CDR2 FQDESV (reference sequence). In DNA, the CDR3 is TGTGCCAGCAGCCCGACAGGGACCGAGCAGTACGTC. Residues: CASSPTGTEQYV.

The chain carries TRBV7-2 and TRBJ2-5, with a possible D match to TRBD2 (6 bases). Germline V gene sequence: CDR1 SGHTA, CDR2 FQGNSA. Trimming cost V 4 bases and J 2 bases, with 14 bases left between them. CDR3 length: 15 amino acids. The DNA for the CDR3 is TGTGCCAGCAGCTGGACGGGGACTCAACAAGAGACCCAGTACTTC. It encodes CASSWTGTQQETQYF. The full variable domain, its missing parts supplied by reference TRBV7-2 and TRBJ2-5, is GAGVSQSPSNKVTEKGKDVELRCDPISGHTALYWYRQSLGQGLEFLIYFQGNSAPDKSGLPSDRFSAERTGGSVSTLTIQRTQQEDSAVYLCASSWTGTQQETQYFGPGTRLLVL.

V usage is TRBV6-4 and J usage is TRBJ2-5, with D perhaps matching TRBD2 (7 bases). V lost 0 bases and J 5 bases, leaving 13 bases between the germline ends. Per germline, CDR1 MRHNA and CDR2 SNTAGT. The CDR3 is 15 amino acids. The CDR3 DNA follows: TGTGCCAGCAGTGACTCTTGGGGGGGCCTTGAGACCCAGTACTTC. Translating it yields CASSDSWGGLETQYF.

In its sample, this clonotype was seen a few times. V usage is TRBV3-1 and J usage is TRBJ1-4, with 10 bases that match TRBD1. The germline gives CDR1 LGHDT, CDR2 YNNKEL (reference sequence). Losses at the gene ends were 4 bases for V and 10 bases for J; bases not matched to a gene: 6. The CDR3 length is 14 residues. DNA of the CDR3: TGTGCCAGCAGCCCGACAGGGGGCGGGAGAAAACTGTTTTTT. It codes for CASSPTGGGRKLFF.

This clonotype was counted many times. The chain's CDR3 is CASSLGAGAPTDTQYF. The CDR3 nucleotides read TGCGCCAGCAGCTTGGGAGCGGGAGCACCCACAGATACGCAGTATTTT. The chain combines TRBV5-1 with TRBJ2-3, with 8 positions matching TRBD2. V lost 0 bases, J lost 2 bases, and 5 bases stayed unmatched. CDR1 and CDR2 from the germline V gene are SGHRS and YFSETQ. The CDR3 contains 16 residues.

There are many counts of this clonotype. The CDR3 bases are TGTGCCAGCAGTTTATTCTTACCCCCAGGGGTCCAAGAGACCCAGTACTTC. It codes for CASSLFLPPGVQETQYF. The chain uses TRBV28 and TRBJ2-5; perhaps TRBD1 as D (6 bases). Germline V gene sequence: CDR1 MDHEN, CDR2 SYDVKM. Trimming removed 1 base at V and 1 base at J, with 16 bases between. The CDR3 spans 17 residues.

This clonotype has only a few counts. The chain employs TRBV5-1 and TRBJ2-3, with 8 bases matching TRBD1. The germline gives CDR1 SGHRS, CDR2 YFSETQ. The junction had 8 bases not matched to a gene; V was cut back by 4 bases and J by 1 base. This CDR3 comprises 16 residues. CDR3 sequence: CASSPRTGYGTDTQYF. The CDR3 DNA is TGCGCCAGCAGCCCCCGGACAGGGTACGGCACAGATACGCAGTATTTT.

In this sample, this clonotype turned up many times. CDR3 sequence: CASSPGLAGVLYEQYF. The CDR3 DNA is TGCGCCAGCAGCCCAGGACTAGCGGGAGTCCTCTACGAGCAGTACTTC. The J gene is TRBJ2-7, the V gene TRBV5-1, with TRBD2 matching over 13 bases. Germline V gene data show CDR1 as SGHRS and CDR2 as YFSETQ. J lost 3 bases, V lost 4 bases, and 7 bases had no gene match. The CDR3 length is 16 residues. Full variable domain (outside the CDR3, taken from reference TRBV5-1 and TRBJ2-7): KAGVTQTPRYLIKTRGQQVTLSCSPISGHRSVSWYQQTPGQGLQFLFEYFSETQRNKGNFPGRFSGRQFSNSRSEMNVSTLELGDSALYLCASSPGLAGVLYEQYFGPGTRLTVT.

The chain is built from TRBV7-8 and TRBJ2-5; the D gene is possibly TRBD1 (5 bases). The CDR3 is 15 residues long. Germline-derived CDR1 and CDR2 are SGHVS and FQNEAQ. Between the trimmed V and J ends, which lost 2 bases and 1 base, there was a span of 11 bases. This CDR3 reads CASSLFDSPQETQYF. CDR3 DNA: TGTGCCAGCAGCTTATTCGACAGCCCCCAAGAGACCCAGTACTTC.

J is TRBJ2-7 and V is TRBV9; TRBD2 might be the D (5 bases). Germline V gives CDR1 SGDLS, CDR2 YYNGEE. The CDR3 covers 12 residues. V was pared by 4 bases and J by 3 bases, with 8 bases between. Here the CDR3 DNA reads TGTGCCAGCAGCAACCGGGACTACGAGCAGTACTTC. It encodes CASSNRDYEQYF.

The chain recombines TRBV29-1 with TRBJ2-3; no clear D. Deletions cut 3 bases from V and 4 bases from J, with 5 bases between. The CDR3 spans 11 residues. From germline, CDR1 is SQVTM and CDR2 ANQGSEA. The CDR3, as DNA: TGCAGCGTTGAGTCCCCAGATACGCAGTATTTT. The encoded protein is CSVESPDTQYF.

In DNA form, the CDR3 reads TGTGCCAGCAGCTTCCCCGGCGCAGGCACAGATACGCAGTATTTT. Amino acid sequence: CASSFPGAGTDTQYF. The chain employs TRBV11-3 and TRBJ2-3; no clear D gene. The germline V gene encodes CDR1 SGHNT and CDR2 YENEEA. The V end lost 3 bases, the J end lost 1 base, and 11 bases lay between the germline ends. CDR3 length equals 15 residues. The full variable domain, completed using reference TRBV11-3 and TRBJ2-3, is EAGVVQSPRYKIIEKKQPVAFWCNPISGHNTLYWYLQNLGQGPELLIRYENEEAVDDSQLPKDRFSAERLKGVDSTLKIQPAELGDSAVYLCASSFPGAGTDTQYFGPGTRLTVL.

The chain has TRBV20-1 and TRBJ2-1; D is perhaps TRBD1 (6 bases). Germline CDR1 reads DFQATT; CDR2 reads SNEGSKA (reference sequence). V was clipped by 3 bases and J by 8 bases, with 20 bases between them. The CDR3 extends over 15 amino acids. This CDR3 reads CSASKATGSIYEQFF. The CDR3, as DNA: TGCAGTGCTAGCAAAGCTACAGGGTCGATCTATGAGCAGTTCTTC.

V is TRBV18 and J is TRBJ2-1; TRBD1 might be the D (6 bases). Germline CDR1 and CDR2: KGHSH and LQKENI. There are 14 residues in the CDR3. V was shortened by 0 bases and J by 7 bases, with 10 bases between the two germline ends. CDR3 coding DNA: TGTGCCAGCTCACCACCGGACAGACGAAATGAGCAGTTCTTC. It translates to CASSPPDRRNEQFF.

This clonotype was found many times. This rearrangement joins TRBV7-8 to TRBJ1-5; 8 bases map to TRBD1. Per the germline V gene, CDR1 is SGHVS and CDR2 is FQNEAQ. Trimming cost V 2 bases and J 7 bases; bases outside gene matches: 7. This CDR3 contains 15 residues. As DNA, the CDR3 is TGTGCCAGCAGCTTACAACTCGGGACAGGCCAGCCCCAGCATTTT. Translating gives CASSLQLGTGQPQHF.

This clonotype occurred many times. The gene calls are TRBV28 and TRBJ2-7; D is uncertain. In germline, CDR1 is MDHEN, CDR2 SYDVKM. V was shortened by 2 bases and J by 1 base, with 6 bases between the two germline ends. The CDR3 runs 13 residues. CDR3 in DNA: TGTGCCAGCAGTTTAATTGGATCCTACGAGCAGTACTTC. It yields the protein CASSLIGSYEQYF.

This clonotype was counted only a few times. The rearrangement uses TRBV24-1 and TRBJ1-5, with D perhaps TRBD1 (5 bases). V was trimmed by 2 bases and J by 7 bases, leaving 11 bases between them. Germline V gene lookup returns CDR1 KGHDR and CDR2 SFDVKD. The CDR3 contains 14 residues. In nucleotides, the CDR3 is TGTGCCACCAGTGATTCGGGGGGTATACAGCCCCAGCATTTT. It translates to CATSDSGGIQPQHF.

Only a few counts were recorded for this clonotype. The CDR3 coding sequence is TGTGCCAGCAGTTTCCTTACATCCAGACCCCTCCACTTT. Translation: CASSFLTSRPLHF. The chain recombines TRBV28 with TRBJ1-6; D call uncertain. The V end was cut by 3 bases, the J end by 12 bases, with 12 bases between. The CDR3 covers 13 residues. Germline V CDR1 and CDR2: MDHEN, SYDVKM.

As concerns this clonotype: A junction boundary mismatches the germline segment, possibly from a read error. V gene TRBV10-3 combines with J gene TRBJ1-3, with 8 bases aligning to TRBD1. CDR3 length equals 15 residues. Germline assignment: CDR1 ENHRY and CDR2 SYGVKD. CDR3 coding DNA: TGTGCCATCAGCCCGGACAGGGCGGCAGGAAACAACATATATTTT. Encoded protein: CAISPDRAAGNNIYF.

This clonotype was seen only a few times. The chain is built from TRBV29-1 and TRBJ2-3, with TRBD2 identical over 9 bases. With V trimmed by 0 bases and J by 6 bases, 10 bases remained unmatched. The CDR3 loop spans 16 amino acids. Per the germline V gene, CDR1 is SQVTM and CDR2 is ANQGSEA. The DNA for the CDR3 is TGCAGCGTTGAAGAGGGCCTAGCGGGGCCCCCTGATACGCAGTATTTT. Its translation is CSVEEGLAGPPDTQYF.

This clonotype has a handful of counts. This chain connects TRBV20-1 to TRBJ1-4; tentative D call: TRBD1 (6 bases). Germline CDR1 reads DFQATT; CDR2 reads SNEGSKA (reference sequence). The CDR3 runs to 16 residues. The V and J ends lost 2 bases and 4 bases respectively, with 17 bases between them. CDR3 coding DNA: TGCAGTGCTAGAACAGGGACCCCAAACCTTAATGAAAAACTGTTTTTT. Translating it yields CSARTGTPNLNEKLFF.

This clonotype has a count of ten or more. The V and J genes are TRBV28 and TRBJ2-7; TRBD1 matches 9 bases. This CDR3 has 16 residues. The V segment lost 5 bases and the J segment 3 bases; nucleotides outside the gene matches: 11. The germline CDR1 and CDR2 sequences are MDHEN and SYDVKM. CDR3 in amino acids: CASSPEGGQGLYEQYV. The CDR3 DNA follows: TGTGCCAGCAGTCCCGAAGGGGGACAGGGCCTCTACGAGCAGTACGTC.

J is TRBJ2-5 and V is TRBV4-1; maybe TRBD2 (5 bases). Trimming removed 0 bases from V and 1 base from J, with 9 bases in between. The CDR3 totals 15 residues. CDR1 is MGHRA, CDR2 YSYEKL, per germline. CDR3 region: CASSQDDYRQETQYF. CDR3 DNA sequence: TGCGCCAGCAGCCAAGACGACTACCGCCAAGAGACCCAGTACTTC.

This clonotype was counted a few times. The gene calls are TRBV27 and TRBJ2-1, with 7 bases matching TRBD1. The trim removed 1 base at V and 2 bases at J, leaving 2 bases unmatched. Germline V lookup: CDR1 MNHEY, CDR2 SMNVEV (reference sequence). The length of the CDR3 is 15 residues. CDR3 bases: TGTGCCAGCAGTTTATGGCAGGGGGCCTACAATGAGCAGTTCTTC. It yields the protein CASSLWQGAYNEQFF.

The chain couples TRBV20-1 to TRBJ2-5; 9 bases are shared with TRBD1. Trimming cost V 1 base and J 5 bases; bases outside gene matches: 8. This CDR3 comprises 15 residues. Germline V gene sequence: CDR1 DFQATT, CDR2 SNEGSKA (reference sequence). The CDR3, as DNA: TGCAGTGCTAGAGGTGGGACAGGGCCTAGGGAGACCCAGTACTTC. Translated: CSARGGTGPRETQYF.

The chain has TRBV9 and TRBJ2-1, with 9 nucleotides matching TRBD1. This CDR3 spans 14 amino acids. After removal of 1 base from V and 7 bases from J, the junction contained 3 bases not matched to a gene. CDR1 and CDR2 (germline): SGDLS, YYNGEE. CDR3 sequence: CASSVLTGGNEQFF. CDR3 coding DNA: TGTGCCAGCAGCGTACTGACAGGGGGTAATGAGCAGTTCTTC.